This is a list of T cell receptor beta chains from one sample in a study of blood T cell repertoires in COVID-19. The data were produced by immunoSEQ multiplex PCR, yet TCRdb's version contains in-frame clones alone and is incomplete. Here the sample spans around 300,000 clones, 90% being singletons. Sequenced sample: PBMCs or T cells enriched from blood (not recorded which). The receptors here all came from a woman in her 30s who had recovered from COVID-19. Each CDR3 is given with its conserved first and last residue. The D gene is left open where the match is weak. Only part of the rows carry a size: once, few, many, or a class if the clone is expanded.

j_call: TRBJ2-3; d_call: -; clone_size: -; v_call: TRBV7-2; cdr3_aa: CASSLRGAGVLDTQYF; cdr3_nt: TGTGCCAGCAGCTTACGGGGGGCGGGAGTTTTAGATACGCAGTATTTT
j_call: TRBJ2-2; d_call: -; clone_size: -; v_call: TRBV6-6; cdr3_aa: CASSYFVLNTGELFF; cdr3_nt: TGTGCCAGCAGTTACTTCGTATTGAACACCGGGGAGCTGTTTTTT
j_call: TRBJ2-7; d_call: TRBD2; clone_size: -; v_call: TRBV27; cdr3_aa: CASSFIRLAGDSYEQYF; cdr3_nt: TGTGCCAGCAGTTTTATTCGACTAGCGGGAGACTCCTACGAGCAGTACTTC
j_call: TRBJ1-6; d_call: -; clone_size: -; v_call: TRBV5-6; cdr3_aa: CASTSRQGSSPLHF; cdr3_nt: TGTGCCAGCACCAGTCGGCAGGGTAGTTCACCCCTCCACTTT
j_call: TRBJ2-5; d_call: TRBD2; clone_size: few; v_call: TRBV5-6; cdr3_aa: CASSGVAGGTRETQYF; cdr3_nt: TGTGCCAGCAGCGGGGTAGCGGGAGGGACAAGGGAGACCCAGTACTTC
j_call: TRBJ2-3; d_call: -; clone_size: -; v_call: TRBV5-6; cdr3_aa: CASSPGESGKGRDTQYF; cdr3_nt: TGTGCCAGCAGCCCGGGGGAAAGCGGAAAGGGGAGAGATACGCAGTATTTT
j_call: TRBJ2-2; d_call: TRBD1; clone_size: -; v_call: TRBV28; cdr3_aa: CASSSPTGVETGELFF; cdr3_nt: TGTGCCAGCAGTTCCCCGACAGGGGTAGAAACCGGGGAGCTGTTTTTT
j_call: TRBJ2-7; d_call: -; clone_size: -; v_call: TRBV5-1; cdr3_aa: CASSLGGREQYF; cdr3_nt: TGCGCCAGCAGCTTGGGAGGGAGGGAGCAGTACTTC
j_call: TRBJ2-7; d_call: -; clone_size: -; v_call: TRBV3-1/TRBV3-2; cdr3_aa: CASSQARTSREQYF; cdr3_nt: TGTGCCAGCAGCCAAGCACGGACATCCCGGGAGCAGTACTTC
j_call: TRBJ2-1; d_call: TRBD2; clone_size: -; v_call: TRBV10-1; cdr3_aa: CASSESGLAGGPYNEQFF; cdr3_nt: TGCGCCAGCAGTGAGTCAGGGCTAGCGGGAGGGCCCTACAATGAGCAGTTCTTC